This T cell receptor beta chain stems from a study of T cell changes during pregnancy in multiple sclerosis (dated by TCRdb to the late 2010s). With regard to the full study: Changes in the T cell repertoire over the course of pregnancy were examined in this study in women with multiple sclerosis.

V lost 4 bases and J lost 2 bases; the stretch between them is 8 bases long. The germline V gene gives CDR1 as MDHEN and CDR2 as SYDVKM. The CDR3 goes from the cysteine to the phenylalanine over 13 residues. CDR3 DNA is the only sequence kept; it has 39 bases, read in frame from the first base. The library was produced with the immunoSEQ multiplex PCR assay. The clones in this table, taken by TCRdb from immuneACCESS, are in-frame only. Not every clone is retained; where verified, under half of the shortfall comes from an unresolved V gene, and the cause of the rest is unknown. The sample contains about 85,000 clones, roughly 90% of them found a single time. The ten top clones hold 2.5% to 3% of the sample. About this clone: Its antigen target is currently unknown. No much larger clonotype is one base removed from it; base qualities were not supplied.

The sequencing here drew on peripheral blood, taken in the first trimester of pregnancy. Recombination connected TRBV28 to TRBJ1-1; no D gene can be assigned with confidence. This receptor was taken from a female donor with multiple sclerosis, enrolled in a pregnancy study. The encoded CDR3 is CASSSPLNTEAFF. DNA sequence: TGTGCCAGCAGTTCCCCCCTTAACACTGAAGCTTTCTTT.